These 14 T cell receptor beta chains were all obtained from the same sample, sequenced in a study of molecular identifiers for immune sequencing clone quantification. One entry per CDR3 protein results from TCRdb running MiXCR on the PCR reads. This table holds around 94,000 distinct CDR3 sequences, 35% found once. Material for sequencing was naive CD8+ T cells from blood, with Jurkat cell RNA spiked in. Stated subset: FACS-sorted CD8+CD4-CCR7+CD45RA+ naive T cells. Receptor source: a human donor in good health. Some libraries in this study had Jurkat cell RNA spiked in.

The chain couples TRBV5-1 to TRBJ2-7; TRBD2 might be the D (5 bases). Germline V gene sequence: CDR1 SGHRS, CDR2 YFSETQ. The ends were cut back, 0 bases at V and 4 bases at J, with 14 bases in the middle. This CDR3 is 15 amino acids long. The CDR3 sequence: CASSLARGSSYEQYF. CDR3 coding DNA: TGCGCCAGCAGCTTGGCCCGAGGGAGCAGTTACGAGCAGTACTTC.

This clonotype was found once. The genes are TRBV6-2 or TRBV6-3 and TRBJ2-2; 9 nucleotides match TRBD2. V lost 8 bases, J lost 5 bases, and 6 bases stayed unmatched. The CDR3 contains 14 residues. CDR1 is MNHEY and CDR2 is SVGEGT in the germline V gene. The CDR3 here is CASGSGSGTGELFF. The DNA for the CDR3 is TGTGCCAGCGGTAGCGGGAGTGGGACCGGGGAGCTGTTTTTT.

The chain links TRBV20-1 to TRBJ2-3; possibly TRBD2 for D (6 bases). The CDR3 runs 15 residues. CDR1 DFQATT and CDR2 SNEGSKA come from the germline V gene (reference sequence). Trimming shortened V by 4 bases and J by 2 bases, and 16 bases separated the two germline ends. The CDR3: CSATSVGWDTDTQYF. CDR3 DNA sequence: TGCAGTGCTACTAGCGTCGGCTGGGACACAGATACGCAGTATTTT.

In this sample, this clonotype turned up a few times. CDR3 amino acids: CASSLGGNEAFF. The CDR3 DNA reads TGTGCCAGCAGCTTAGGAGGGAATGAAGCTTTCTTT. This chain uses TRBV7-8 with TRBJ1-1; D unresolved. The ends were cut back, 1 base at V and 7 bases at J, with 7 bases in the middle. Germline assignment: CDR1 SGHVS and CDR2 FQNEAQ. The CDR3 is 12 residues long.

On this clonotype: A much larger clone differs from this one at a single base, so this may be a read error. V usage is TRBV9 and J usage is TRBJ1-1; unclear D gene. Trimming removed 0 bases from V and 2 bases from J, with 11 bases in between. The germline V gene has CDR1 SGDLS and CDR2 YYNGEE. The CDR3 sequence is 15 residues long. CDR3 region: CASSVGPGDNTEAFF. CDR3 coding DNA: TGTGCCAGCAGCGTAGGGCCCGGGGATAACACTGAAGCTTTCTTT.

This chain joins TRBV2 and TRBJ2-7; D gene unclear. Germline V gene lookup returns CDR1 SNHLY and CDR2 FYNNEI. The CDR3 runs 14 residues. V lost 2 bases and J lost 2, with 10 bases in between. CDR3 sequence (DNA): TGTGCCAGCAGTGAATGGCCACCCACCTACGAGCAGTACTTC. It specifies CASSEWPPTYEQYF.

Remarks on this clonotype: Here the CDR3 omits its conserved ending phenylalanine or tryptophan, so a read error is the likely source. The chain links TRBV28 to TRBJ1-1; TRBD1 matches 7 bases. Germline values: CDR1 MDHEN, CDR2 SYDVKM. The V segment lost 5 bases and the J segment 4 bases; nucleotides outside the gene matches: 7. This CDR3 spans 14 amino acids. CDR3 bases: TGTGCCAGCAGTCAGACCCGGGACAGCACTGAAGCTTTCCTT. This translates into CASSQTRDSTEAFL.

The V gene is TRBV5-6, the J gene TRBJ2-4, with D possibly called TRBD1 or TRBD2 (5 bases each). V lost 4 bases and J 9 bases, leaving 17 bases between the germline ends. Looked up from germline, CDR1 is SGHDT and CDR2 is YYEEEE. This CDR3 comprises 14 residues. CDR3 nucleotides: TGTGCCAGCAGCCGGGACGACGATTTAATCATTCAGTACTTC. It codes for CASSRDDDLIIQYF.

This clonotype was seen only once. The V call is TRBV12-3 or TRBV12-4, the J call TRBJ2-3; D is unresolved. The CDR3 is 16 amino acids. V lost 10 bases and J 0 bases, leaving 20 bases between the germline ends. Written as DNA, the CDR3 is TGTGCCATCTTTTTAGCCCCGGTATCTAGCACAGATACGCAGTATTTT. Protein product: CAIFLAPVSSTDTQYF.

The chain employs TRBV20-1 and TRBJ2-5, with 8 bases aligning to TRBD2. V dropped 5 bases and J dropped 3; count of bases not matched to a gene: 17. The germline V gene encodes CDR1 DFQATT and CDR2 SNEGSKA (reference sequence). The CDR3 consists of 17 residues. The CDR3 coding sequence is TGCAGTGCTTACCGCCCGGCGCCGGGACTAGAAGAAGAGACCCAGTACTTC. Residues: CSAYRPAPGLEEETQYF.

This clonotype was detected only a few times. The V call is TRBV12-3 or TRBV12-4, the J call TRBJ2-7; 8 bases are a match to TRBD2. The J segment lost 3 bases and the V segment lost 4 bases, leaving 5 bases of the junction unmatched. CDR3 size: 14 residues. The CDR3 sequence: CASSSLADLYEQYF. The CDR3 DNA follows: TGTGCCAGCAGTTCACTAGCGGACCTCTACGAGCAGTACTTC.

This clonotype was counted only a few times. The chain combines TRBV19 with TRBJ2-7, with 11 nucleotides matching TRBD1. CDR3 length equals 16 residues. V lost 3 bases, J lost 5 bases, and 9 bases stayed unmatched. Per germline, CDR1 LNHDA and CDR2 SQIVND (reference sequence). CDR3 bases: TGTGCCAGTAGTATCGTACATGGACAGGGGGCCGACGAGCAGTACTTC. This codes for CASSIVHGQGADEQYF.

In this sample, this clonotype turned up a few times. This chain joins TRBV6-5 and TRBJ1-2, with 8 bases that match TRBD1. Germline CDR1 and CDR2: MNHEY and SVGAGI. Unmatched junction bases numbered 3, after V lost 4 bases and J lost 2 bases. The length of the CDR3 is 14 residues. The CDR3 DNA reads TGTGCCAGCAGTTCGGACAGGGCCAACTATGGCTACACCTTC. Protein product: CASSSDRANYGYTF.

The V gene is TRBV7-7, the J gene TRBJ2-1; D is undetermined. V shed 5 bases and J shed 8 bases, with 13 bases lying between them. CDR1 is SSHAT and CDR2 is FNYEAQ in the germline V gene (reference sequence). The CDR3 totals 13 residues. The CDR3 sequence is CASSPRSYDEQFF. The DNA for the CDR3 is TGTGCCAGCAGCCCCCGATCCTATGATGAGCAGTTCTTC.